This T cell receptor (beta chain) was sequenced in a study of blood T cell repertoires in COVID-19 (dated by TCRdb to the early 2020s). As for the study more broadly: Collaborator samples came from the United States, Italy and Spain and covered acute and convalescent phases of COVID-19. The samples were drawn from two sources: the first 160 participants of the ongoing ImmuneRACE study, and 1,200 or so subjects contributed by 6 global collaborators. Where HLA class I and class II types were available, the types were taken from metadata supplied by the sample provider, not from assay-based typing. The dataset comprised deeply sampled blood TCRbeta repertoires from subjects exposed to, actively infected with, or recovered from COVID-19. The sample metadata nearly always contained a de-identified subject ID, COVID-19 status, age in years and sex. The repertoires were made available in a free public database intended to serve as a resource for research on the immune response to SARS-CoV-2. The material from the prospective study consisted of cDNA or gDNA derived from T cells, B-cell-depleted T cells, or PBMCs.

The collaborating institutions used their own protocols to collect whole blood in K2EDTA tubes. For TCRbeta analysis, collaborators shipped samples as frozen whole blood, isolated PBMCs, or DNA extracted from either of those sample types. For CDR1 and CDR2, the germline V gene lists SGHDT and YYEEEE. The CDR3 holds 15 amino acids from the cysteine to the phenylalanine. CDR3 DNA is the only sequence kept; it has 45 bases, read in frame from the first base. Compared with germline, V lacks 0 bases and J lacks 7 bases; bases without a gene match: 4. Results and caveats for the whole study, not just this receptor: The amount of clinical and demographic metadata varied by source and participant and was provided uncurated.

Note on this clone: No cognate antigen has been identified for it. No base-level quality is on record; no much larger clone is a single base apart.

TCRbeta CDR3 regions were amplified from genomic DNA using the immunoSEQ Assay, a bias-controlled multiplex PCR. Under the source paper's analysis protocol: Within the assay, amplification of reference gene primers was used to estimate how many nucleated cells each sample contained. To quantify the absolute abundance of each unique TCRbeta CDR3 rearrangement, sequence reads were collapsed and filtered. Productive Simpson clonality was computed per sample as the square root of Simpson's diversity index over productive rearrangements. In its TCRdb copy, this immuneACCESS table keeps in-frame sequences only and misses some clones. Where compared with another copy, unresolved V genes explain less than half of these, and the others have no known cause. V and J calls and clone size are those listed in that table; D and trimming were worked out from the DNA. This sample lists 200,000 to 250,000 clones; approximately 86% were detected once. In total, the top ten clones hold around 5.9% of the sample.

The chain is assembled from TRBV5-6 and TRBJ2-1; 10 bases in the middle match TRBD1. The clonotype was recovered from a human donor in a cohort sampled during active COVID-19. What was sequenced was peripheral blood. The encoded CDR3 is CASSLAGQGSNEQFF. Read as DNA, the sequence is TGTGCCAGCAGCTTGGCGGGACAGGGGAGTAATGAGCAGTTCTTC.